This TCR beta chain stems from a study of cytomegalovirus exposure and HLA in healthy donors. For the study at large: Inside one of the first data releases sat roughly 80 million unique TCRs taken from HLA-typed donors. Points from the study as a whole: Productive status was seen about 87% or about 30% of the time for most TCR beta V segments in an earlier analysis. 87-base-pair reads could not separate some V segments, including TRBV6-2 and TRBV6-3. The study carried out a later analysis of TCR beta sequences. It associated some 18,000 of them with specific HLA alleles at a false discovery rate of 0.05.

This clone has more than one count but fewer than ten. The antigen is not known. The PCR ran on 60 Vbeta and 13 Jbeta primers. The table came from immunoSEQ multiplex PCR; TCRdb's copy has only in-frame clones and leaves some out. The sample contains roughly 180,000 clones, around three quarters of which appear only once. Germline values: CDR1 GTSNPN, CDR2 SVGIG (reference sequence). V lost 0 bases, J lost 6 bases, and 7 bases stayed unmatched. CDR3 length: 14 amino acids. The chain recombines TRBV30 with TRBJ2-7; 8 bases fit TRBD2. The sequence was obtained from a woman in her twenties or thirties in good health and CMV-seropositive. The sequenced sample was PBMCs. CDR3 residues: CAWSVRGGPLEQYF. The CDR3 DNA reads TGTGCCTGGAGTGTACGCGGGGGGCCCCTCGAGCAGTACTTC. Based on the CDR3 plus reference TRBV30 and TRBJ2-7, the full variable domain is SQTIHQWPATLVQPVGSPLSLECTVEGTSNPNLYWYRQAAGRGLQLLFYSVGIGQISSEVPQNLSASRPQDRQFILSSKKLLLSDSGFYLCAWSVRGGPLEQYFGPGTRLTVT.